This TCR beta chain was captured by sequencing in a study of blood T cell repertoires in COVID-19. Study-wide background: Researchers got acute and convalescent COVID-19 samples from the United States, Italy and Spain. T cells, B-cell-depleted T cells, or PBMCs supplied cDNA or gDNA.

In the authors' workflow: By means of reference gene primer amplification, nucleated cell counts were estimated. Clones were read by immunoSEQ multiplex PCR, and TCRdb kept only the in-frame ones, dropping some. V and J calls and clone size are as listed in that table; D and trimming were resolved from the DNA. The repertoire includes 20,000 to 30,000 clones, 80% to 95% of them detected once, and 2.1% sits in the top ten. CDR1 is SGHNT, CDR2 YYREEE, per germline (reference sequence). V gave up 4 bases and J gave up 2 bases, with 10 bases separating them. CDR3 length equals 13 residues. A note on this clone: The sample contains more than one DNA sequence encoding this CDR3.

This receptor was taken from a human donor in a cohort sampled during active COVID-19. This chain uses TRBV5-4 with TRBJ2-7, with D possibly TRBD2 on 5 matching bases. The sequenced sample consisted of peripheral blood. The CDR3 loop reads CASSLPGTYEQYF. CDR3 nucleotides: TGTGCCAGCAGCCTACCGGGAACCTACGAGCAGTACTTC.